A selection of T cell receptor beta chains follows, all from one sample in a study of molecular identifiers for immune sequencing clone quantification. TCRdb reprocessed the PCR reads via MiXCR and lists one record per CDR3 protein. The sample has 400,000 to 600,000 distinct CDR3 sequences, around 23% seen once. The specimen sequenced was naive CD8+ T cells from blood, with Jurkat cell RNA spiked in. The receptors derive from a human donor in good health. Some libraries in this study had Jurkat cell RNA spiked in. Both conserved end residues are part of each CDR3. A D gene is named only where the DNA matches it firmly. Clone size appears in some rows only: once, few, many, or a class for an expanded clone.

TRBJ2-2,-,TRBV2,-,TGTGCCAGCAGGATGGGTCATGGAGCCGGGGAGCTGTTTTTT,CASRMGHGAGELFF
TRBJ2-7,TRBD2,TRBV15,-,TGTGCCACCAGCGGGACTAGCGGGAGCTACGGGCAGTACTTC,CATSGTSGSYGQYF
TRBJ2-7,TRBD2,TRBV11-2,few,TGTGCCAGCAGCTTAGGTAGCGGGACCCTCTACGAGCAGTACTTC,CASSLGSGTLYEQYF
TRBJ1-5,TRBD1,TRBV9,few,TGTGCCAGCAGCGGGCCAGGGGGCATCAATCAGCCCCAGCATTTT,CASSGPGGINQPQHF
TRBJ2-5,-,TRBV19,-,TGTGCCAGTAGTATAGATCAAGGACTCCTAGAGACCCAGTACTTC,CASSIDQGLLETQYF
TRBJ2-1,-,TRBV12-3/TRBV12-4,-,TGTGCCAGCACCCTAGGCTCCTACAATGAGCAGTTCTTC,CASTLGSYNEQFF
TRBJ2-7,-,TRBV4-3,-,TGCGCCAGCAACCAAGCTTGGGAGCGGGCACCCTACGAGCAGTACTTC,CASNQAWERAPYEQYF
TRBJ2-1,TRBD2,TRBV4-3,few,TGCGCCAGCAGCCAAGATCGGATGGCAGCGGGAGCCTACAATGAGCAGTTCTTC,CASSQDRMAAGAYNEQFF
TRBJ2-2,-,TRBV6-5,few,TGTGCCAGCAGTTACCAAGGTCACACCGGGGAGCTGTTTTTT,CASSYQGHTGELFF
TRBJ2-1,-,TRBV15,-,TGTGCCACCAGCAGAGTAGGGGAGAACAATGAGCAGTTCTTC,CATSRVGENNEQFF
TRBJ2-3,TRBD2,TRBV27,few,TGTGCCAGCAGTGAACGGACTAGCCTACCTAGGATAGATACGCAGTATTTT,CASSERTSLPRIDTQYF
TRBJ2-3,-,TRBV12-3/TRBV12-4,-,TGTGCCAGCAGTTTAGACCGCGTCCCAACAGATACGCAGTATTTT,CASSLDRVPTDTQYF
TRBJ2-3,TRBD1,TRBV6-2/TRBV6-3,-,TGTGCCAGCAGTTACTCGATTTCGGACAGGGATATAGATGCGCAGTATTTT,CASSYSISDRDIDAQYF
TRBJ2-1,-,TRBV6-2/TRBV6-3,few,TGTGCCAGCAGTTACCCAGGGGCCTACAATGAGCAGTTCTTC,CASSYPGAYNEQFF
TRBJ2-3,-,TRBV10-3,-,TGTGCCTCCCAAGATTTGGCCCAAAGCACAGATACGCGGTATTTT,CASQDLAQSTDTRYF
TRBJ2-7,-,TRBV2,-,TGTGCCAGCAGTGATGCGCTCTCCGACGAGCAGTACTTC,CASSDALSDEQYF
TRBJ1-4,-,TRBV6-2/TRBV6-3,many,TGTGCCAGCAGTTTGGACCGAGACGATGCAACTAATGAAAAACTGTTTTTT,CASSLDRDDATNEKLFF
TRBJ2-1,TRBD1,TRBV9,few,TGTGCCAGCAGCTATACAGGGGGCGGCTACAATGAGCAGTTCTTC,CASSYTGGGYNEQFF
TRBJ1-2,-,TRBV29-1,few,TGCAGCGTTGAAGTCAGGGCCGGCTATGGCTACACCTTC,CSVEVRAGYGYTF
TRBJ1-5,-,TRBV12-3/TRBV12-4,-,TGTGCCAGCAGTTTAATGGGGGACGGCAATCAGCCCCAGCATTTT,CASSLMGDGNQPQHF
TRBJ2-2,-,TRBV12-3/TRBV12-4,many,TGTGCCAGCAGTCTTATTCTCACCGGGGAGCTGTTTTTT,CASSLILTGELFF
TRBJ1-2,-,TRBV28,few,TGTGCCAGCAGCCAACCCCCGGACGGGGTATATGGCTACACCTTC,CASSQPPDGVYGYTF
TRBJ2-2,TRBD1,TRBV6-5,few,TGTGCCAGCAGTTACGAAACAGGGGATTACACCGGGGAGCTGTTTTTT,CASSYETGDYTGELFF
TRBJ1-5,-,TRBV4-3,-,TGCGCCAGCAGCCCATACAGGGCTCAGCCCCAGCATTTT,CASSPYRAQPQHF
TRBJ2-7,TRBD2,TRBV7-2,many,TGTGCCAGCAGCTTAGCTCGAGGGCTAGCGGGAAACTACGAGCAGTACTTC,CASSLARGLAGNYEQYF
TRBJ1-2,TRBD1,TRBV9,many,TGTGCCAGCAGCAACACAGGGGCGAGCTATGGCTACACCTTC,CASSNTGASYGYTF
TRBJ2-7,TRBD1,TRBV29-1,few,TGCAGCGTTGCCCCGGGACAGGTCTACTACGAGCAGTACTTC,CSVAPGQVYYEQYF
TRBJ2-1,-,TRBV27,few,TGTGCCAGCAGTTTATCGGCCTCCTACAATGAGCAGTTCTTC,CASSLSASYNEQFF
TRBJ2-2,TRBD2,TRBV2,-,TGTGCCAGTCTAGCGGTGCTGGACACCGGGGAGCTGTTTTTT,CASLAVLDTGELFF
TRBJ2-5,-,TRBV21-1,-,TGTGCCAGCAGCGTCACACGAGCAGGGGGGGGAGAGACCCAGTACTTC,CASSVTRAGGGETQYF
TRBJ2-6,-,TRBV5-6,-,TGTGCCAGCAGCCTACTACCGCCGGACTTCTCTGGGGCCAACGTCCTGACTTTC,CASSLLPPDFSGANVLTF
TRBJ2-7,-,TRBV7-9,few,TGTGCCAGCAGCTTAGCGCTCACAGATGAGCAGTACTTC,CASSLALTDEQYF
TRBJ2-7,-,TRBV27,few,TGTGCCAGCAGTTGGCGGGGCCGGATCCACGAGCAGTACTTC,CASSWRGRIHEQYF